Listed here are 24 T cell receptor beta chains from one sample, sequenced in a study of T cell responses to AZD1222 COVID-19 vaccine. The protocol was immunoSEQ multiplex PCR, while the TCRdb copy is restricted to in-frame clones and leaves out a portion. In the table there are over 60,000 clones, more than 75% of which are singletons. The source was peripheral blood, collected on day 0 of AZD1222 vaccination. The receptor set was obtained from an adult in good health.

The chain uses TRBV5-1 and TRBJ1-1; D perhaps matches TRBD1 (5 bases). V lost 1 base, J lost 1 base, and 8 bases lay in between. CDR1 and CDR2 (germline): SGHRS, YFSETQ. This CDR3 is 14 amino acids long. The DNA for the CDR3 is TGCGCCAGCAGCTTGAGGGGAACGAACACTGAAGCTTTCTTT. It yields the protein CASSLRGTNTEAFF.

The genes are TRBV9 and TRBJ2-3, with D hard to call. CDR3 length: 14 amino acids. Trimming removed 0 bases at V and 4 bases at J, with 9 bases between. Germline V gene data show CDR1 as SGDLS and CDR2 as YYNGEE. The CDR3 spells CASSVATWADTQYF. The CDR3 nucleotides read TGTGCCAGCAGCGTAGCTACTTGGGCAGATACGCAGTATTTT. The complete variable domain, with remaining parts taken from reference TRBV9 and TRBJ2-3, reads DSGVTQTPKHLITATGQRVTLRCSPRSGDLSVYWYQQSLDQGLQFLIQYYNGEERAKGNILERFSAQQFPDLHSELNLSSLELGDSALYFCASSVATWADTQYFGPGTRLTVL.

The V and J genes are TRBV5-1 and TRBJ2-1, with 14 positions matching TRBD2. V lost 0 bases and J lost 3; bases outside the gene matches: 5. CDR3 length equals 18 residues. CDR1 and CDR2 from the germline V gene are SGHRS and YFSETQ. The CDR3 protein is CASSLGLAGGSLYNEQFF. The DNA for the CDR3 is TGCGCCAGCAGCTTGGGACTAGCGGGGGGGAGCCTCTACAATGAGCAGTTCTTC.

The J gene is TRBJ1-5, the V gene TRBV27; D is ambiguous. CDR1 is MNHEY and CDR2 is SMNVEV in the germline V gene (reference sequence). This CDR3 has 14 residues. V was shortened by 6 bases and J by 1 base, with 10 bases between the two germline ends. The DNA of the CDR3 is TGTGCCAGCAGCACCGGTTACAGCAATCAGCCCCAGCATTTT. It translates to CASSTGYSNQPQHF.

The chain has TRBV7-9 and TRBJ1-1; no clear D gene. Trimming removed 3 bases from V and 7 bases from J, with 6 bases in between. Germline loops: CDR1 SEHNR, CDR2 FQNEAQ (reference sequence). This CDR3 is 11 amino acids long. Here the CDR3 DNA reads TGTGCCAGCAGCTTGTTCGGTGAAGCTTTCTTT. It is translated as CASSLFGEAFF.

V gene TRBV5-6 combines with J gene TRBJ2-7; possible D gene TRBD2, 6 bases. Trimming left V 5 bases short and J 0 bases short, with 15 bases between. The CDR3 spans 15 residues. Germline V CDR1 and CDR2: SGHDT, YYEEEE. CDR3 protein: CASRYPGTDSYEQYF. Written as DNA, the CDR3 is TGTGCCAGCAGATACCCCGGGACTGACTCCTACGAGCAGTACTTC.

CDR3 in amino acids: CASSSRLTYEQYF. The CDR3 nucleotides read TGTGCCAGCAGCTCCCGCCTTACCTACGAGCAGTACTTC. The V call is TRBV7-2, the J call TRBJ2-7; D ambiguous. The CDR3 covers 13 residues. Germline V gene data show CDR1 as SGHTA and CDR2 as FQGNSA. V lost 4 bases and J 2 bases, leaving 9 bases between the germline ends.

The rearrangement joins TRBV12-3 or TRBV12-4 to TRBJ2-2; no firm D call. Trimming removed 8 bases at V and 6 bases at J, with 13 bases between. CDR3 size: 13 residues. The CDR3 DNA is TGTGCCAGCTCCTGGCGTCAGGCCGGGGAGCTGTTTTTT. Protein product: CASSWRQAGELFF.

This clone was picked up one time. CDR3 in amino acids: CASSPHGGGYYGYTF. The CDR3 nucleotides are TGTGCCAGCAGCCCCCACGGCGGGGGGTACTATGGCTACACCTTC. The rearrangement uses TRBV7-3 and TRBJ1-2, with a possible D match to TRBD1 (5 bases). The germline CDR1 and CDR2 sequences are SGHTA and FQGTGA. The V end lost 5 bases, the J end lost 3 bases, and 16 bases lay between the germline ends. This CDR3 has 15 residues.

The genes are TRBV12-3 or TRBV12-4 and TRBJ1-1; weak D call: TRBD1 (6 bases). V lost 7 bases, J lost 6 bases, and 12 bases lay in between. There are 12 residues in the CDR3. CDR3 protein: CASNPGGAEAFF. CDR3 coding DNA: TGTGCCAGCAATCCGGGGGGCGCTGAAGCTTTCTTT.

CDR3: CSASPTGLLYGYTF. In DNA form, the CDR3 reads TGCAGTGCCAGTCCGACAGGACTACTCTATGGCTACACCTTC. The chain is built from TRBV20-1 and TRBJ1-2, with D perhaps matching TRBD1 (6 bases). Germline assignment: CDR1 DFQATT and CDR2 SNEGSKA (reference sequence). This CDR3 comprises 14 residues. V gave up 6 bases and J gave up 4 bases, with 18 bases separating them.

The rearrangement joins TRBV28 to TRBJ2-7, with D tentatively TRBD1 (5 bases). The CDR3 loop spans 15 amino acids. Per the germline V gene, CDR1 is MDHEN and CDR2 is SYDVKM. Trimming removed 1 base from V and 4 bases from J, with 14 bases in between. The CDR3 loop reads CASSLFRGPNYEQYF. CDR3 coding DNA: TGTGCCAGCAGTTTATTTAGGGGCCCCAATTACGAGCAGTACTTC.

This chain links TRBV6-2 or TRBV6-3 with TRBJ2-1, with D hard to call. The CDR3 covers 16 residues. The V and J ends lost 6 bases and 10 bases respectively, with 25 bases between them. CDR1 is MNHEY, CDR2 SVGEGT, per germline. The CDR3 coding sequence is TGTGCCAGCAGCCCGGCTTTAACAGTTATGGGCGCAGAGCAGTTCTTC. Residues: CASSPALTVMGAEQFF.

The rearrangement uses TRBV6-1 and TRBJ1-2; no clear D. Trimming stripped 1 base from V and 7 bases from J, with 7 bases between. The CDR3 covers 12 residues. Germline CDR1 and CDR2: MNHNS and SASEGT. CDR3 amino acids: CASSEGFFGYTF. The CDR3 DNA reads as TGTGCCAGCAGTGAAGGGTTCTTTGGCTACACCTTC.

The CDR3: CASSERLAGADTQYF. Here the CDR3 DNA reads TGTGCCAGCAGTGAGAGACTAGCGGGGGCAGATACGCAGTATTTT. The chain links TRBV3-1 (or the pseudogene TRBV3-2) to TRBJ2-3; 12 nucleotides agree with TRBD2. J gave up 4 bases and V 6 bases, and 5 bases lay outside the gene matches. Germline lookup yields CDR1 LGHDT and CDR2 YNNKEL (reference sequence). The CDR3 has 15 amino acids.

This chain uses TRBV29-1 with TRBJ1-2; D perhaps matches TRBD1 (6 bases). CDR1 is SQVTM and CDR2 is ANQGSEA in the germline V gene. The CDR3 is made up of 15 amino acids. V was pared by 7 bases and J by 2 bases, with 20 bases between. CDR3 region: CSAKVRQTGNYGYTF. DNA of the CDR3: TGCAGCGCTAAAGTCCGACAAACAGGGAACTATGGCTACACCTTC.

The chain is built from TRBV19 and TRBJ1-1, with D tentatively TRBD1 (5 bases). Germline CDR1 LNHDA, CDR2 SQIVND (reference sequence). Trimming pared 2 bases from V and 5 bases from J, leaving 12 bases between. The CDR3 loop spans 14 amino acids. This CDR3 reads CASSIQGESTEAFF. The CDR3 region has the DNA TGTGCCAGTAGTATACAGGGAGAGAGTACTGAAGCTTTCTTT.

The gene calls are TRBV11-2 and TRBJ1-6, with D perhaps TRBD1 (5 bases). The germline CDR1 and CDR2 sequences are SGHAT and FQNNGV. V shed 4 bases and J shed 8 bases, with 15 bases lying between them. CDR3 length: 15 residues. The CDR3 DNA sequence: TGTGCCAGCAGCTCCCCTCGACAGAGATATTCACCCCTCCACTTT. This sequence encodes CASSSPRQRYSPLHF.

This chain links TRBV2 with TRBJ2-7, with 10 nucleotides matching TRBD1. Looked up from germline, CDR1 is SNHLY and CDR2 is FYNNEI. J was trimmed by 9 bases and V by 7 bases; bases with no gene match: 9. This CDR3 has 13 amino acids. CDR3: CASTGTGEGAQYF. DNA of the CDR3: TGTGCCAGCACTGGGACAGGGGAAGGCGCGCAGTACTTC.

The rearrangement links TRBV10-1 to TRBJ1-2, with D hard to call. This CDR3 region has 14 residues. Germline V gene data show CDR1 as WNHNN and CDR2 as SYGVQD (reference sequence). V lost 8 bases and J 0 bases, leaving 13 bases between the germline ends. The CDR3 sequence: CASLDGVANYGYTF. CDR3 nucleotide sequence: TGCGCCAGCCTTGACGGCGTAGCTAACTATGGCTACACCTTC.

The gene calls are TRBV2 and TRBJ1-5, with a tentative D call TRBD1 (6 bases). The CDR3 sequence is 15 residues long. V was cut by 6 bases and J by 5 bases, with 17 bases left in between. In germline, CDR1 is SNHLY, CDR2 FYNNEI. CDR3 in DNA: TGTGCCAGCAGGCACACCAGGGGCCCCGATCAGCCCCAGCATTTT. Translated: CASRHTRGPDQPQHF. The variable domain in full, completed from reference TRBV2 and TRBJ1-5, reads EPEVTQTPSHQVTQMGQEVILRCVPISNHLYFYWYRQILGQKVEFLVSFYNNEISEKSEIFDDQFSVERPDGSNFTLKIRSTKLEDSAMYFCASRHTRGPDQPQHFGDGTRLSIL.

CDR3 coding DNA: TGTGCCAGCAGGACGAGGGCAGTCACTGAAGCTTTCTTT. Encoded protein: CASRTRAVTEAFF. The genes are TRBV12-3 or TRBV12-4 and TRBJ1-1, with D uncertain. This CDR3 is built from 13 residues. The V end was cut by 6 bases, the J end by 4 bases, with 12 bases between.

J is TRBJ2-1 and V is TRBV5-1; D possibly uses TRBD1 or TRBD2 (7 bases each). Per the germline V gene, CDR1 is SGHRS and CDR2 is YFSETQ. Deletions cut 0 bases from V and 9 bases from J, with 13 bases between. CDR3 length equals 14 residues. The CDR3 here is CASSLESGGVEQFF. For the CDR3, the DNA is TGCGCCAGCAGCTTGGAATCAGGGGGGGTTGAGCAGTTCTTC.

V usage is TRBV6-2 or TRBV6-3 and J usage is TRBJ2-5, with TRBD2 matching over 9 bases. Trimming removed 5 bases from V and 0 bases from J; junction bases left unmatched: 16. Germline CDR1 reads MNHEY; CDR2 reads SVGEGT. The CDR3 covers 19 residues. CDR3 bases: TGTGCCAGCAGTCCGCGGACGTTGTTTCTAGCGGGGTACCAAGAGACCCAGTACTTC. This codes for CASSPRTLFLAGYQETQYF.